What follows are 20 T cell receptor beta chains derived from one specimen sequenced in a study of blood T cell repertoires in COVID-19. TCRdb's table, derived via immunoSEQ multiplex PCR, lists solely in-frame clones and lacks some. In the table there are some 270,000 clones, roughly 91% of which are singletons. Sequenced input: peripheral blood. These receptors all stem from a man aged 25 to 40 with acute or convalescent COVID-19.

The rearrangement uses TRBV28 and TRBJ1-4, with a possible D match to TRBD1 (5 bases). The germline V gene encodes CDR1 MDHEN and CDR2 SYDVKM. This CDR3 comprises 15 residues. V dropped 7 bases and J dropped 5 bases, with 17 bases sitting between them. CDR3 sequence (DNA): TGTGCCAGCACCGTAGGAGAGACAGAGAATGAAAAACTGTTTTTT. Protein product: CASTVGETENEKLFF.

In DNA form, the CDR3 reads TGTGCCAGCAGCCTGCTGACAGGGGGCCGTAATCAGCCCCAGCATTTT. It encodes CASSLLTGGRNQPQHF. The chain recombines TRBV4-2 with TRBJ1-5, with TRBD1 identical over 10 bases. The V and J ends lost 4 bases and 4 bases, in that order; junction bases with no gene match: 7. Germline CDR1 LGHNA, CDR2 YNFKEQ. The CDR3 loop spans 16 amino acids.

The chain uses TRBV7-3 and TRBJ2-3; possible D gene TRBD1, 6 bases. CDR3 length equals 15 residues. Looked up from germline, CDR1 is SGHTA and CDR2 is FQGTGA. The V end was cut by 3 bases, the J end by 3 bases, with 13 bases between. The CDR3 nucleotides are TGTGCCAGCAGCTTCATGGGGGCTAGAACAGATACGCAGTATTTT. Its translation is CASSFMGARTDTQYF.

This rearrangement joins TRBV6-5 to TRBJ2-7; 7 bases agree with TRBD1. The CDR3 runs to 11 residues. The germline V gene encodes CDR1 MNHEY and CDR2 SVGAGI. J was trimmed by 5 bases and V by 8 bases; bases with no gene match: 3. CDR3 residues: CASLQGHEQYF. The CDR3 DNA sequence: TGTGCCAGCTTACAGGGGCACGAGCAGTACTTC.

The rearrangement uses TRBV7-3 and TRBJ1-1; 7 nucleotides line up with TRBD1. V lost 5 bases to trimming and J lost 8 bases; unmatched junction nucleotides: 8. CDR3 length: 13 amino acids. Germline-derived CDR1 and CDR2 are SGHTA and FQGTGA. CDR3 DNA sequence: TGTGCCAGCAGCCCTTCCTCGACAGGGGAAGCTTTCTTT. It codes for CASSPSSTGEAFF. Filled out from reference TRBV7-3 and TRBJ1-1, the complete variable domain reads GAGVSQTPSNKVTEKGKYVELRCDPISGHTALYWYRQSLGQGPEFLIYFQGTGAADDSGLPNDRFFAVRPEGSVSTLKIQRTERGDSAVYLCASSPSSTGEAFFGQGTRLTVV.

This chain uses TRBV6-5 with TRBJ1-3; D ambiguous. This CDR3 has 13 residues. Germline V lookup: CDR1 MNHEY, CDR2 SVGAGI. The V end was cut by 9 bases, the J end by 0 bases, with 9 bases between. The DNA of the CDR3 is TGTGCCAGTACAGAAAGCTCTGGAAACACCATATATTTT. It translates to CASTESSGNTIYF.

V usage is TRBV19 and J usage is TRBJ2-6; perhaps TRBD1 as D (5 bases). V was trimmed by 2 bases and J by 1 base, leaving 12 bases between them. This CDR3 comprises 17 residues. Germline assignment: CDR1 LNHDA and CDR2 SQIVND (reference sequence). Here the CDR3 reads CASSIQGIVSGANVLTF. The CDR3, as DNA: TGTGCCAGTAGTATACAGGGAATTGTTTCTGGGGCCAACGTCCTGACTTTC.

The CDR3 protein is CASSKGPDSTRNQPQHF. In DNA, the CDR3 is TGTGCCAGCAGCAAAGGGCCTGACTCCACCCGCAATCAGCCCCAGCATTTT. This rearrangement joins TRBV21-1 to TRBJ1-5. TRBV21-1 is assigned pseudogene status. The CDR3 length is 17 residues.

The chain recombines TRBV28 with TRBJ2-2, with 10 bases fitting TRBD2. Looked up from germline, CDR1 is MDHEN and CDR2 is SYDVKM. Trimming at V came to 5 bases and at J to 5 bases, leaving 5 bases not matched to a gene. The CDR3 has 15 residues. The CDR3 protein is CASSTAGGYTGELFF. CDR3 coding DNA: TGTGCCAGCAGTACAGCGGGAGGGTATACCGGGGAGCTGTTTTTT.

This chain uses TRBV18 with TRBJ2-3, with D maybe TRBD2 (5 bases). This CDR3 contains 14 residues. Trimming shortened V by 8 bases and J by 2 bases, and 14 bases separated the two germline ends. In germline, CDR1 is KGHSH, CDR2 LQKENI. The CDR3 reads CASADPGVTDTQYF. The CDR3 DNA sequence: TGTGCCAGCGCTGACCCCGGGGTCACAGATACGCAGTATTTT.

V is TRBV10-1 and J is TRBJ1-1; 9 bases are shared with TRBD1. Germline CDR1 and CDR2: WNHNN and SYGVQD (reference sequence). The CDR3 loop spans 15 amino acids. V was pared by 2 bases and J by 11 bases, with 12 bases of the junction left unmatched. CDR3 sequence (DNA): TGCGCCAGCAGTGAGGGAAGGACAGGGGCCCGACCGGCTTTCTTT. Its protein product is CASSEGRTGARPAFF.

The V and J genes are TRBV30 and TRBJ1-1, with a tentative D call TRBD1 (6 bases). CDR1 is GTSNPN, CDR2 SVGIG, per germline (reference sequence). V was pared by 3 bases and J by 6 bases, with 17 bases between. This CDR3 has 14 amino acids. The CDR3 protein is CAWRGRRGIPEAFF. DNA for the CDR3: TGTGCCTGGAGAGGGCGCAGGGGCATCCCTGAAGCTTTCTTT.

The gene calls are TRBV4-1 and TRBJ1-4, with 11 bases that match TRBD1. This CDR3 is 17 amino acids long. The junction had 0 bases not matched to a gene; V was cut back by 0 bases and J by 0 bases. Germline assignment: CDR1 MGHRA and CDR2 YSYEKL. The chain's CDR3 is CASSQEGQGATNEKLFF. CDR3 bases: TGCGCCAGCAGCCAAGAGGGACAGGGGGCAACTAATGAAAAACTGTTTTTT.

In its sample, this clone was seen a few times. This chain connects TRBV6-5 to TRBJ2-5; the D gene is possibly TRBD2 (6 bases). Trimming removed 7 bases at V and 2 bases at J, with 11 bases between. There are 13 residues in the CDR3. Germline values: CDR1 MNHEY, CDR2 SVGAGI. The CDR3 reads CASTGGTQETQYF. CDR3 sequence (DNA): TGTGCCAGCACCGGCGGGACTCAAGAGACCCAGTACTTC.

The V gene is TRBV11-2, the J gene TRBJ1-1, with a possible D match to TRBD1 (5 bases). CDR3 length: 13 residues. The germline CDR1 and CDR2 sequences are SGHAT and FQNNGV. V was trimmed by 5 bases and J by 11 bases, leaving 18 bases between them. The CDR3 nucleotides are TGTGCCAGCAGCCCGCGAGTGGGGCTAGTGGCTTTCTTT. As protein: CASSPRVGLVAFF.

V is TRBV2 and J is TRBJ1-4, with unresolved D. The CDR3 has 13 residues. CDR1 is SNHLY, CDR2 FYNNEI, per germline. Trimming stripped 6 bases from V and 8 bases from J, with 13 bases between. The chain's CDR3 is CASRLSEWEKLFF. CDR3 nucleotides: TGTGCCAGCAGGTTATCAGAATGGGAAAAACTGTTTTTT.

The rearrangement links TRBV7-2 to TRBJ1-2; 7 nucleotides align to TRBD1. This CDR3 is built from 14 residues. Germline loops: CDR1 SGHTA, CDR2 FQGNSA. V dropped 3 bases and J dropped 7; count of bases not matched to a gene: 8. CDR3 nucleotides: TGTGCCAGCAGCTTGGGGACAGAGCTTACTGGCTACACCTTC. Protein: CASSLGTELTGYTF.

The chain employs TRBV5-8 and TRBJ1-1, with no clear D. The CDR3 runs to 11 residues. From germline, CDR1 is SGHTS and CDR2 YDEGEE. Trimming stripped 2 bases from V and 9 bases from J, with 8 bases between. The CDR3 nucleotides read TGTGCCAGCAGCTTCGGTTATAAAGCTTTCTTT. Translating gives CASSFGYKAFF.

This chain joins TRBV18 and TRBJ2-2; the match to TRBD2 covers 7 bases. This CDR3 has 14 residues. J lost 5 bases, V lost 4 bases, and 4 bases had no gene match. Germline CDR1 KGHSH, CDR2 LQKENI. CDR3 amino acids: CASSLTSDTGELFF. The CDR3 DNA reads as TGTGCCAGCTCACTTACTAGCGATACCGGGGAGCTGTTTTTT.

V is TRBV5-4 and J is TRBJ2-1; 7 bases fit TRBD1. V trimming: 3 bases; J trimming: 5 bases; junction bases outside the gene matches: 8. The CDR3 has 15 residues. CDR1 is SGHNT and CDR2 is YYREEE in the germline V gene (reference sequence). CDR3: CASSSPGQQHNEQFF. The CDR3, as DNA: TGTGCCAGCAGCTCGCCGGGACAGCAACACAATGAGCAGTTCTTC.